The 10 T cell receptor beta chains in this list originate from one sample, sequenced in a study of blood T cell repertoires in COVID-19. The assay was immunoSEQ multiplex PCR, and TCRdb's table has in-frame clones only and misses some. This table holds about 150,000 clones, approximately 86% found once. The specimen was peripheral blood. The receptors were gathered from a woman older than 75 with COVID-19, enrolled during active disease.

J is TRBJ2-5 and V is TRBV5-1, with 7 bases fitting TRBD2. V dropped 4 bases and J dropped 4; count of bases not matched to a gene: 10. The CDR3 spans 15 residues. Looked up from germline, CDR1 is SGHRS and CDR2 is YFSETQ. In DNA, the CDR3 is TGCGCCAGCAGCCAAGCCGGTCCGGGGGGAGAGACCCAGTACTTC. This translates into CASSQAGPGGETQYF.

The CDR3 loop reads CASSLQIRTQYF. In nucleotides, the CDR3 is TGTGCCAGCAGCTTACAAATTAGGACCCAGTACTTC. The gene calls are TRBV7-2 and TRBJ2-5; D gene unclear. V lost 2 bases to trimming and J lost 7 bases, with 8 bases between them. Germline V gene sequence: CDR1 SGHTA, CDR2 FQGNSA. This CDR3 spans 12 amino acids. Full variable domain (remainder filled in from reference TRBV7-2 and TRBJ2-5): GAGVSQSPSNKVTEKGKDVELRCDPISGHTALYWYRQSLGQGLEFLIYFQGNSAPDKSGLPSDRFSAERTGGSVSTLTIQRTQQEDSAVYLCASSLQIRTQYFGPGTRLLVL.

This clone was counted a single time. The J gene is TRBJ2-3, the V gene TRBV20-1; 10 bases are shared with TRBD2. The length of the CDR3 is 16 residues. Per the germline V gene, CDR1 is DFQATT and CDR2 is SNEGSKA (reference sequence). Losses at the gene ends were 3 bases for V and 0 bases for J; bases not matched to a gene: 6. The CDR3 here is CSASLAGVISTDTQYF. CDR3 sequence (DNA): TGCAGTGCTAGTCTAGCGGGAGTCATCAGCACAGATACGCAGTATTTT.

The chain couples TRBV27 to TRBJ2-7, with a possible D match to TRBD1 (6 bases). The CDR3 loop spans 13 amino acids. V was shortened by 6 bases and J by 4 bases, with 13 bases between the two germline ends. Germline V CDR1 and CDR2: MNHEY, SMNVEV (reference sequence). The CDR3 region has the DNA TGTGCCAGCAGGAGGACAGCGCTATACGAGCAGTACTTC. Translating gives CASRRTALYEQYF.

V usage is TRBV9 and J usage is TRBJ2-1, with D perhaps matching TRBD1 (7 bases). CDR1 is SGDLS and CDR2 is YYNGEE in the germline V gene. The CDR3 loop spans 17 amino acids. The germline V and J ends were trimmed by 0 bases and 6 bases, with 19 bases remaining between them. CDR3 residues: CASSVAGGGRSINEQFF. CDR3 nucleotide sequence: TGTGCCAGCAGCGTAGCCGGAGGGGGCAGGAGTATCAATGAGCAGTTCTTC.

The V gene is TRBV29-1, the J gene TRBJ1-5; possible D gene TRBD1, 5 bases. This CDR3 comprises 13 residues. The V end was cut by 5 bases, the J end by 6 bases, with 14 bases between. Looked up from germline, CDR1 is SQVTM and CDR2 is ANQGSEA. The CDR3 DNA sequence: TGCAGCGTTTTGGGTTTGGGGGGTCAGCCCCAGCATTTT. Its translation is CSVLGLGGQPQHF.

The CDR3 DNA is TGCGCCAGCGCCGGGACAGGGGGATTGAATGAGCAGTTCTTC. Translation: CASAGTGGLNEQFF. This rearrangement joins TRBV5-1 to TRBJ2-1; 11 nucleotides align to TRBD1. The ends lost 7 bases at V and 7 bases at J; junction bases unmatched: 7. The CDR3 contains 14 residues. CDR1 SGHRS and CDR2 YFSETQ come from the germline V gene.

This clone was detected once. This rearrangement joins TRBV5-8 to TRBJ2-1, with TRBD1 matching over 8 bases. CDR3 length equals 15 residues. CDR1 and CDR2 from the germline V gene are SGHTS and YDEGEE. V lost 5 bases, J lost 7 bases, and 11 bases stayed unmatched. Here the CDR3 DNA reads TGTGCCAGCAGTTGGTCGGACAGGGTTGGGAATGAGCAGTTCTTC. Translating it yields CASSWSDRVGNEQFF.

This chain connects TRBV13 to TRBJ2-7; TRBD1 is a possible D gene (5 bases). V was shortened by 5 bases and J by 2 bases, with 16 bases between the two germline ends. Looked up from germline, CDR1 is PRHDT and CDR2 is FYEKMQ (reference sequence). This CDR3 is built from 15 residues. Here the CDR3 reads CASSPPGRRTYEQYF. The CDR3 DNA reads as TGTGCCAGCAGCCCACCAGGGCGGAGAACCTACGAGCAGTACTTC.

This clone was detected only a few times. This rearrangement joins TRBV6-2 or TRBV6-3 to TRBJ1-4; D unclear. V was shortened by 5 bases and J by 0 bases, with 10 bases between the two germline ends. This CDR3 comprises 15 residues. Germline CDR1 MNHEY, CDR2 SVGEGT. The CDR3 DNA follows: TGTGCCAGCAGTCCCGGGGATGCAACTAATGAAAAACTGTTTTTT. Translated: CASSPGDATNEKLFF.